This T cell receptor beta chain was profiled in a study of blood T cell repertoires in COVID-19. Study-level background: From T cells, B-cell-depleted T cells, or PBMCs came the material, which was cDNA or gDNA.

Seattle-derived patients entered the study during active infection and were followed longitudinally. Study processing details: From reference gene primer amplification, estimates of nucleated cell counts were derived. Using immunoSEQ multiplex PCR, the repertoire was profiled, and TCRdb retains in-frame clones only, with some absent. The D gene and trimming were derived from the DNA, and the V and J assignments and clone size from that table. This repertoire shows about 230,000 clones, around 81% found once; its top ten account for around 7.5%. This clone occurred once. Germline loops: CDR1 SGHKS, CDR2 YYEKEE (reference sequence). The CDR3 sequence is 15 residues long. Trimming left V 1 base short and J 1 base short, with 9 bases between.

The rearrangement joins TRBV5-5 to TRBJ1-5, with a possible D match to TRBD1 (5 bases). The TCR was taken from a woman of 80 years or more with COVID-19, enrolled during active disease. What was sequenced was peripheral blood. DNA for the CDR3: TGTGCCAGCAGCTTGCAGGGTGGGAGCAATCAGCCCCAGCATTTT. Its translation: CASSLQGGSNQPQHF.